This entry describes one T cell receptor (beta chain). The data originate from a study of blood T cell repertoires in COVID-19. Study-level information: Samples came from the United States, Italy and Spain, spanning acute and convalescent COVID-19.

The repertoire was sequenced with immunoSEQ multiplex PCR; TCRdb's copy has only in-frame clones and lacks some. There are fewer than 140,000 clones in the sample; about 70% occur only once, and less than 1% lies in the top ten. J lost 4 bases, V lost 7 bases, and 10 bases had no gene match. CDR3 length: 15 amino acids. Germline lookup yields CDR1 LNHDA and CDR2 SQIVND (reference sequence). The chain has TRBV19 and TRBJ1-1, with 9 nucleotides matching TRBD1. Sequencing was carried out using peripheral blood. This receptor was identified in a human donor with acute or convalescent COVID-19. The donor label of this sample is uncertain. The CDR3 DNA follows: TGTGCCAGTACCCTGACAGGGGGTCAGTCCACTGAAGCTTTCTTT. Residues: CASTLTGGQSTEAFF.